This T cell receptor (beta chain) stems from a study of glioma-infiltrating T cells after dendritic cell vaccination. Overall study context: Glioblastoma patients came from Phase I and II dendritic cell vaccination trials.

The study's findings and limits: The cohort had few patients with full blood and tumor sets.

Concerning this clone itself: Its antigen is undetermined.

Using immunoSEQ multiplex PCR, the repertoire was profiled, and TCRdb retains in-frame clones only, with some absent. The data show 95,000 to 110,000 clones, more than 80% seen once. This receptor was obtained from a human donor with glioblastoma. Sequences were derived from blood, sampled before dendritic cell vaccination.

The CDR3 spells CASSLNRGETQYF. The CDR3 DNA follows: TGTGCCAGCAGCTTAAATAGGGGAGAGACCCAGTACTTC. The rearrangement uses TRBV13 and TRBJ2-5; a possible D gene is TRBD1 (5 bases). V was trimmed by 2 bases and J by 4 bases, leaving 8 bases between them. Per the germline V gene, CDR1 is PRHDT and CDR2 is FYEKMQ (reference sequence). This CDR3 is 13 amino acids long. Supplemented by reference TRBV13 and TRBJ2-5, the full variable domain reads AAGVIQSPRHLIKEKRETATLKCYPIPRHDTVYWYQQGPGQDPQFLISFYEKMQSDKGSIPDRFSAQQFSDYHSELNMSSLELGDSALYFCASSLNRGETQYFGPGTRLLVL.